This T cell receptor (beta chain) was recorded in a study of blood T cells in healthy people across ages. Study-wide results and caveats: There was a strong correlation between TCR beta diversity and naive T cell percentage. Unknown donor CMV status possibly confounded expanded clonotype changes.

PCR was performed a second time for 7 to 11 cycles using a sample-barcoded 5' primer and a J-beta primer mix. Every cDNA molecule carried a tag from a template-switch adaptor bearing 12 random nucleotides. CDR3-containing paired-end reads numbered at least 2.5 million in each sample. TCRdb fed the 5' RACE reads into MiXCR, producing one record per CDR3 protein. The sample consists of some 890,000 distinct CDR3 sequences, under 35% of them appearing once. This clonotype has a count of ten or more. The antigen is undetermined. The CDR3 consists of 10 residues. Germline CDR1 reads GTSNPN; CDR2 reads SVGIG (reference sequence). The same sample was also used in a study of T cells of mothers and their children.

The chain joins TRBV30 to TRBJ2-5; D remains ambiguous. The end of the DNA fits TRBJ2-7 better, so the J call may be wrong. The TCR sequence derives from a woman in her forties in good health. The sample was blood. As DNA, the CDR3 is TGTGCCTGGAGTATACGCGAGCAGTACTTC. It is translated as CAWSIREQYF.